The 5 T cell receptor beta chains reported below all come from one sample, sequenced in a study of blood T cell repertoires in COVID-19. The method was immunoSEQ multiplex PCR; TCRdb's version includes in-frame clones alone and lacks a portion of them. Of about 200,000 clones in the sample, approximately 84% were seen once. Sequenced material: PBMCs or T cells enriched from blood (not recorded which). The receptors stem from a man aged 35-49 years who had recovered from COVID-19.

The chain couples TRBV7-9 to TRBJ2-3; 8 bases map to TRBD2. The CDR3 totals 17 residues. The V gene's germline CDR1 is SEHNR and CDR2 FQNEAQ (reference sequence). The V gene end was trimmed by 5 bases and the J gene end by 5 bases; junction bases not matched to a gene: 15. The CDR3 is CASSPPRAAGVGDTQYF. In DNA, the CDR3 is TGTGCCAGCAGCCCTCCAAGAGCAGCGGGAGTAGGAGATACGCAGTATTTT.

The chain links TRBV6-2 or TRBV6-3 to TRBJ2-3, with 9 bases that match TRBD2. This CDR3 has 18 residues. The germline V gene encodes CDR1 MNHEY and CDR2 SVGEGT. V was pared by 2 bases and J by 4 bases, with 13 bases of the junction left unmatched. CDR3 protein: CASSYDLPSGTWADTQYF. CDR3 coding DNA: TGTGCCAGCAGTTACGATCTTCCTAGCGGGACGTGGGCAGATACGCAGTATTTT.

The V call is TRBV23-1, the J call TRBJ2-7; no definite D call. TRBV23-1 carries the ORF label, with uncertain function. V dropped 0 bases and J dropped 8 bases, with 14 bases sitting between them. This CDR3 is built from 14 residues. The DNA for the CDR3 is TGCGCCAGCAGTCAATCCTACCGATTTCTTAAGCAGTACTTC. This gives the protein CASSQSYRFLKQYF.

The chain is built from TRBV2 and TRBJ1-3; maybe TRBD1 (6 bases). The length of the CDR3 is 16 residues. Germline-derived CDR1 and CDR2 are SNHLY and FYNNEI. The V end lost 0 bases, the J end lost 2 bases, and 11 bases lay between the germline ends. CDR3 sequence reads: CASSEALPGAGNTIYF. DNA of the CDR3: TGTGCCAGCAGTGAAGCGCTTCCAGGGGCTGGAAACACCATATATTTT.

This rearrangement joins TRBV4-2 to TRBJ2-2; D is uncertain. Germline V gives CDR1 LGHNA, CDR2 YNFKEQ. The CDR3 spans 13 residues. V lost 4 bases, J lost 7 bases, and 10 bases lay in between. The CDR3 DNA follows: TGTGCCAGCAGCCCCCTAGTAAGCGGGGAGCTGTTTTTT. Encoded protein: CASSPLVSGELFF.